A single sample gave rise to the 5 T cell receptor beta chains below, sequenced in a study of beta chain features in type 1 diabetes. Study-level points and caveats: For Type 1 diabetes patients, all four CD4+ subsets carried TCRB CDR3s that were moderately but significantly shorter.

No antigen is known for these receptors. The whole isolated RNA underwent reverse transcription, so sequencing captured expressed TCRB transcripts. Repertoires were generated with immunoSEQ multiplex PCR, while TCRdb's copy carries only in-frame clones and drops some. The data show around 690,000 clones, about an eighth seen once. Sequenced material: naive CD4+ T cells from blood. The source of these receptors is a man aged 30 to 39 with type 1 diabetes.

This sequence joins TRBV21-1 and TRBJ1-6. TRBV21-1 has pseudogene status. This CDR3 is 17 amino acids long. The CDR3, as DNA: TGTGCCAGCAGCAGGAGTGGGCATGGCAGCGATAATTCACCCCTCCACTTT. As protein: CASSRSGHGSDNSPLHF.

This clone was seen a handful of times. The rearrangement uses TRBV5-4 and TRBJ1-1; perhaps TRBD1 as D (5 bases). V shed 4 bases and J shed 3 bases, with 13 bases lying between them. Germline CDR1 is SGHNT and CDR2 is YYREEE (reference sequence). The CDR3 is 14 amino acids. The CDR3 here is CASSLDPGDTEAFF. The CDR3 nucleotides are TGTGCCAGCAGCCTTGATCCGGGGGACACTGAAGCTTTCTTT.

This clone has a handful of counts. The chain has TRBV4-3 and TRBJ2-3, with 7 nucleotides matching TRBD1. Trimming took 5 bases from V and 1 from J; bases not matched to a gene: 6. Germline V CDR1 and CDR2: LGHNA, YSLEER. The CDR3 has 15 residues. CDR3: CASSTGQDRTDTQYF. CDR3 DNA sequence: TGCGCCAGCAGCACAGGACAGGACCGCACAGATACGCAGTATTTT.

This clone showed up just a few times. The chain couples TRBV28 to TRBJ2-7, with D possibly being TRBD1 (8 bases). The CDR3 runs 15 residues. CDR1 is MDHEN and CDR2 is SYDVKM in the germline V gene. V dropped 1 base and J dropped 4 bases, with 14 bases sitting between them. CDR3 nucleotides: TGTGCCAGCAGTTTATCTGGACAGGGAGGGTACGAGCAGTACTTC. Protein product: CASSLSGQGGYEQYF.

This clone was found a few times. This CDR3 is CASSAWVKTEAFF. The CDR3 DNA sequence: TGTGCCAGCAGCGCCTGGGTCAAGACTGAAGCTTTCTTT. This chain links TRBV6-5 with TRBJ1-1; D unclear. CDR1 and CDR2 from the germline V gene are MNHEY and SVGAGI. The CDR3 length is 13 residues. V was clipped by 6 bases and J by 5 bases, with 13 bases between them.